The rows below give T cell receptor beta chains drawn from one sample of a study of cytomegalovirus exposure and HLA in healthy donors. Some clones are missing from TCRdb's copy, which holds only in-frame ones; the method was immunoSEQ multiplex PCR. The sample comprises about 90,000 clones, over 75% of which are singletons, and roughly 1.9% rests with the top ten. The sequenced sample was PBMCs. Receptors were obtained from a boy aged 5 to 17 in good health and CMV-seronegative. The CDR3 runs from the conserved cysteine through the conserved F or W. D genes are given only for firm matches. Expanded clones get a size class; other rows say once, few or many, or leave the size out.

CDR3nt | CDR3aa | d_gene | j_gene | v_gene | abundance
TGTGCCAGCAGCCAATCGGGACAGTCCTATGGCTACACCTTC | CASSQSGQSYGYTF | TRBD1 | TRBJ1-2 | TRBV14 | few
TGTGCCAGCACTCGAGACAGTTCTGGAAACACCATATATTTT | CASTRDSSGNTIYF | - | TRBJ1-3 | TRBV28 | -
TGTGCCAGCAGAATTCAAAGGGGCGGGAAAAAACTGTTTTTT | CASRIQRGGKKLFF | - | TRBJ1-4 | TRBV5-6 | -
TGCGCCAGCAGCCTCGCGGGACAGGACTCTGGAAACACCATATATTTT | CASSLAGQDSGNTIYF | TRBD1 | TRBJ1-3 | TRBV4-1 | -
TGTGCCAGCAGCTTAGGTTCTAGTTACAATGAGCAGTTCTTC | CASSLGSSYNEQFF | - | TRBJ2-1 | TRBV7-2 | -
TGCAGCGTTGAACAAGGGGGGGCCTATGGCTACACCTTC | CSVEQGGAYGYTF | - | TRBJ1-2 | TRBV29-1 | -
TGCGCCAGCAGCTTAGGGGCTGGCTCCTACAATGAGCAGTTCTTC | CASSLGAGSYNEQFF | - | TRBJ2-1 | TRBV5-1 | -
TGTGCCAGCAGTGGGGGCTGGGAGCAGTACTTC | CASSGGWEQYF | - | TRBJ2-7 | TRBV2 | -
TGTGCCAGCAGTACGTCCGGGACAGGGGGACGGAAACTGTTTTTT | CASSTSGTGGRKLFF | TRBD1 | TRBJ1-4 | TRBV6-1 | -
TGTGCCAGCAGCTCCCAGGGTGGCTGGGGGGAGCTGTTTTTT | CASSSQGGWGELFF | - | TRBJ2-2 | TRBV7-3 | -
TGTGCCAGCAGCCCATTACTAGTCCCCAATGAGCAGTTCTTC | CASSPLLVPNEQFF | - | TRBJ2-1 | TRBV6-5 | -
TGTGCCAGCAGCCTAACGGGGTGGCAATACACCTTC | CASSLTGWQYTF | - | TRBJ1-2 | TRBV5-4 | -
TGTGCCAGCAGCGGACAGGGCCAAGAGACCCAGTACTTC | CASSGQGQETQYF | TRBD1 | TRBJ2-5 | TRBV9 | -
TGTGCCAGCAGTGAAGAGCAGGAAGATCAGCCCCAGCATTTT | CASSEEQEDQPQHF | - | TRBJ1-5 | TRBV25-1 | -
TGCGCCAGCAGCCCCGGGACAGGGGCGACGTACGAGCAGTACTTC | CASSPGTGATYEQYF | TRBD1 | TRBJ2-7 | TRBV4-3 | once
TGCGCCAGCAGTAAGGACAGTACCTCTGGAAACACCATATATTTT | CASSKDSTSGNTIYF | - | TRBJ1-3 | TRBV10-1 | -
TGTGCCTGGAGTATCGGTAGGGGAGGTCAGCCCCAGCATTTT | CAWSIGRGGQPQHF | - | TRBJ1-5 | TRBV30 | -
TGTGCCAGCAGCTTGGACAGGGGAGATACGCAGTATTTT | CASSLDRGDTQYF | TRBD1 | TRBJ2-3 | TRBV7-9 | few
TGTGCCAGTAGCGTGGGGGCCCGAAATGAAAAACTGTTTTTT | CASSVGARNEKLFF | - | TRBJ1-4 | TRBV19 | -
TGTGCCAGCAGCCAAGATCCAAGCGGGGTCCCTGGAGATACGCAGTATTTT | CASSQDPSGVPGDTQYF | TRBD2 | TRBJ2-3 | TRBV14 | -
TGTGCCAGCAGCCGACAGGGAAGGAATACCATATATTTT | CASSRQGRNTIYF | TRBD1 | TRBJ1-3 | TRBV14 | -
TGTGCCAGCAGTTTAACCCCAGGGGGTGAAAAACTGTTTTTT | CASSLTPGGEKLFF | TRBD1 | TRBJ1-4 | TRBV28 | -
TGCGCCAGCAGCCATTTGCGGGGTCCGAATGAGCAGTTCTTC | CASSHLRGPNEQFF | - | TRBJ2-1 | TRBV4-3 | -
TGTGCCAGCAGCGGAGGACTAGCGGGAGGGGCCTACAATGAGCAGTTCTTC | CASSGGLAGGAYNEQFF | TRBD2 | TRBJ2-1 | TRBV9 | -
TGTGCCAGCAGCTTAGGTCTAGGGGAACCCTACGAGCAGTACTTC | CASSLGLGEPYEQYF | - | TRBJ2-7 | TRBV7-9 | -
TGTGCCAGCAGCCAAACCTACGAGCAGTACTTC | CASSQTYEQYF | - | TRBJ2-7 | TRBV6-6 | -
TGCGCCAGCAGTCGGGAGGGAAGCGAGCAGTACTTC | CASSREGSEQYF | TRBD2 | TRBJ2-7 | TRBV5-1 | -
TGTGCCAGCAGTTGGCTTGCCTCCTACAATGAGCAGTTCTTC | CASSWLASYNEQFF | - | TRBJ2-1 | TRBV7-8 | -
TGCAGCGTTGACTTGGGGGGTACTGAAGCTTTCTTT | CSVDLGGTEAFF | - | TRBJ1-1 | TRBV29-1 | -
TGTGCCAGCAGGCCCCGACAGGCATCCTACGAGCAGTACTTC | CASRPRQASYEQYF | - | TRBJ2-7 | TRBV28 | -
TGTGCCAGCAGCTTAGGAGAAAATCAGCCCCAGCATTTT | CASSLGENQPQHF | - | TRBJ1-5 | TRBV7-9 | once
TGTGCTAGCAGCGGAACAGGGAACACAGATACGCAGTATTTT | CASSGTGNTDTQYF | - | TRBJ2-3 | TRBV7-7 | -
TGTGCCGCTCAGGGTTCGGGCACAGATACGCAGTATTTT | CAAQGSGTDTQYF | - | TRBJ2-3 | TRBV30 | -
TGTGCCAGCAGCTCCTCGGATGGGCCAGATACGCAGTATTTT | CASSSSDGPDTQYF | - | TRBJ2-3 | TRBV7-9 | -
TGTGCCAGCGGGGCGGAGGGAAATGAGCAGTTCTTC | CASGAEGNEQFF | - | TRBJ2-1 | TRBV11-3 | -
TGCGCCAGCAGCCAAGATTTCGCGGGACAGGGGAATTACGAGCAGTACTTC | CASSQDFAGQGNYEQYF | TRBD1 | TRBJ2-7 | TRBV4-1 | few
TGTGCCAGCAGCTTAGCACAGGGAAACGAAAAACTGTTTTTT | CASSLAQGNEKLFF | - | TRBJ1-4 | TRBV7-9 | -
TGTGCCAGCAGCTCGACCCGGACAGGGGGCTACGAGCAGTACTTC | CASSSTRTGGYEQYF | TRBD1 | TRBJ2-7 | TRBV5-6 | -
TGTGCCTCAAACCGAGACAGGGCCGACGAGCAGTACTTC | CASNRDRADEQYF | TRBD1 | TRBJ2-7 | TRBV10-3 | -
TGCGCCAGCAGCCAAGATTTGGGGAGAGGGAATCAGCCCCAGCATTTT | CASSQDLGRGNQPQHF | - | TRBJ1-5 | TRBV4-1 | -
TGTGCCAGCAGCACCAGGGTAGGCGACACTGAAGCTTTCTTT | CASSTRVGDTEAFF | - | TRBJ1-1 | TRBV7-8 | -
TGTGCCAGCAGCTTGCTAGCGGGACCCTCCTACGAGCAGTACTTC | CASSLLAGPSYEQYF | TRBD2 | TRBJ2-7 | TRBV5-8 | -